The clone carrying this T cell receptor (beta chain) has at least ten counts. Its antigen is unknown. This entry is derived from a study of cytomegalovirus exposure and HLA in healthy donors. Study in general: Prior work identified under 130 million unique TCR beta sequences in about 179 million T cells.

Study-wide findings and caveats: TCR beta chains numbering 164 were designated cytomegalovirus-associated.

The PCR was carried out with 60 Vbeta primers and 13 Jbeta primers. Clones were read by immunoSEQ multiplex PCR, and TCRdb kept only the in-frame ones, dropping some. Among 100,000 to 150,000 clones listed, about 8% were seen once. This CDR3 spans 10 amino acids. V lost 9 bases and J lost 1, with 3 bases in between. Germline lookup yields CDR1 LNHDA and CDR2 SQIVND (reference sequence). The specimen was PBMCs. This receptor was obtained from a woman aged 40 to 49 in good health and CMV-seropositive. J is TRBJ1-1 and V is TRBV19; D is unresolved. The DNA for the CDR3 is TGTGCCAGCGGGAACACTGAAGCTTTCTTT. Translated, it gives CASGNTEAFF.